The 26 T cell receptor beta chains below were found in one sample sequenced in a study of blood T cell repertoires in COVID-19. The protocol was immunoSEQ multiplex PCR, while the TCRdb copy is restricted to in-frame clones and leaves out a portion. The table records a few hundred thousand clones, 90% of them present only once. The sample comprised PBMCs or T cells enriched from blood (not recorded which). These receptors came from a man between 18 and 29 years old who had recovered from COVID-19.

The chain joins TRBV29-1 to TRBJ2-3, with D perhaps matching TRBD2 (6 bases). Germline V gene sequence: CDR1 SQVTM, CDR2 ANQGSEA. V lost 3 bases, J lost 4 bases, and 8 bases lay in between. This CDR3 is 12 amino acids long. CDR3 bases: TGCAGCGTTGACCGGGACTCAGATACGCAGTATTTT. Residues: CSVDRDSDTQYF.

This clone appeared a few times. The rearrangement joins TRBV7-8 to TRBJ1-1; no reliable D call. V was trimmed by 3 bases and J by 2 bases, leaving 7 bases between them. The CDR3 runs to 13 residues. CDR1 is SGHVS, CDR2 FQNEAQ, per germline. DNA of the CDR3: TGTGCCAGCAGCTTCCTTTCCAACACTGAAGCTTTCTTT. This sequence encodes CASSFLSNTEAFF.

CDR3 sequence (DNA): TGTGCCAGCAGCGTAGGAGGATCCAGCATCAATGAGCAGTTCTTC. Translated: CASSVGGSSINEQFF. V is TRBV9 and J is TRBJ2-1, with unresolved D. CDR3 length: 15 residues. Germline-derived CDR1 and CDR2 are SGDLS and YYNGEE. Trimming pared 0 bases from V and 6 bases from J, leaving 13 bases between.

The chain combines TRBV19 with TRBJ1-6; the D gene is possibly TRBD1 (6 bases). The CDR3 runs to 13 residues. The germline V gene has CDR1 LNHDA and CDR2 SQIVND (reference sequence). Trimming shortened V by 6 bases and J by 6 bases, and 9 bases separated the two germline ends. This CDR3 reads CASRDRLNSPLHF. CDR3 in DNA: TGTGCCAGTAGGGACAGACTTAATTCACCCCTCCACTTT.

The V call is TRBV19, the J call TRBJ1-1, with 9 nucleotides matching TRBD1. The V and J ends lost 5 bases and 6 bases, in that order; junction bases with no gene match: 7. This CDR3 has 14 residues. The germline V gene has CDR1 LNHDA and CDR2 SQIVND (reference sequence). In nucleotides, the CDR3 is TGTGCCAGTAGTGGCCGGGACAGGGCCCCTGAAGCTTTCTTT. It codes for CASSGRDRAPEAFF. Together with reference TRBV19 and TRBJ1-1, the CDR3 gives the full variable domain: DGGITQSPKYLFRKEGQNVTLSCEQNLNHDAMYWYRQDPGQGLRLIYYSQIVNDFQKGDIAEGYSVSREKKESFPLTVTSAQKNPTAFYLCASSGRDRAPEAFFGQGTRLTVV.

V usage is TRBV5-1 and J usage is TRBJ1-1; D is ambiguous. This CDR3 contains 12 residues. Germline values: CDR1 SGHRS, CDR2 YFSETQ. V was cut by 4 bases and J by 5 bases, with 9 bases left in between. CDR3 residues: CASSPAGTEAFF. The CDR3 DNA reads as TGCGCCAGCAGCCCAGCGGGAACTGAAGCTTTCTTT.

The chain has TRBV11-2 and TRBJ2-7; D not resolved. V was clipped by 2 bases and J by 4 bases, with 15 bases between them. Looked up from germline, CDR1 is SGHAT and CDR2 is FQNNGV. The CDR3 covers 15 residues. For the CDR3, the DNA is TGTGCCAGCAGCTTACGGTCACTAAGTCGATACGAGCAGTACTTC. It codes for CASSLRSLSRYEQYF.

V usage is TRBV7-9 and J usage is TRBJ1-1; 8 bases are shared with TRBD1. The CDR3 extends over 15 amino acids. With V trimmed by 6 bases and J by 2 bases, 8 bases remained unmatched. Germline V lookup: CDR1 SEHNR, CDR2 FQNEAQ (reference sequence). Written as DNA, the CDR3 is TGTGCCAGCAGATCTCGACAGGGGTCAAACACTGAAGCTTTCTTT. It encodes CASRSRQGSNTEAFF.

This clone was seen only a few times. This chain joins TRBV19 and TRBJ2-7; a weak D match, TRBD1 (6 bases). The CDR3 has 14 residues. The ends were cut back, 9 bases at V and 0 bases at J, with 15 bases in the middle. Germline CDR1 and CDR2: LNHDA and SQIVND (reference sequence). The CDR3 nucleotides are TGTGCCAGCATTCCAGGGGTAACCTCCTACGAGCAGTACTTC. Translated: CASIPGVTSYEQYF.

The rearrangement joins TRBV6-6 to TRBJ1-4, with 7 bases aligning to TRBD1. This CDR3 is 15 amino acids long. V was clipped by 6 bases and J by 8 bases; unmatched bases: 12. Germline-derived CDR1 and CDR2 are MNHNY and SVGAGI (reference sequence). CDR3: CASSWPDRAGEKLFF. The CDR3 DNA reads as TGTGCCAGCAGCTGGCCTGACAGGGCAGGAGAAAAACTGTTTTTT.

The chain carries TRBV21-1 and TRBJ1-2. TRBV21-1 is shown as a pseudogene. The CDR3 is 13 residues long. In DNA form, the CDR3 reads TGTGCCAGCAGCCCGCGGGACGGTCATGGCTACACCTTC. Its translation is CASSPRDGHGYTF.

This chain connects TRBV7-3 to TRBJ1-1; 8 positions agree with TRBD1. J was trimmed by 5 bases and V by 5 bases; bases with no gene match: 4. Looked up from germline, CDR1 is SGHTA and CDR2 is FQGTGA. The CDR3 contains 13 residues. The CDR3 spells CASSQQGGTEAFF. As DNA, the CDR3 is TGTGCCAGCAGCCAACAGGGGGGGACTGAAGCTTTCTTT.

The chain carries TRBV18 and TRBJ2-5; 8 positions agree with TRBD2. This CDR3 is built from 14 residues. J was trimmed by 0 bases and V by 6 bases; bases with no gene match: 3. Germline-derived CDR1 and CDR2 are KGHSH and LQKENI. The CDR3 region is CASSILADQETQYF. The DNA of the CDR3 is TGTGCCAGCTCGATACTAGCGGACCAAGAGACCCAGTACTTC.

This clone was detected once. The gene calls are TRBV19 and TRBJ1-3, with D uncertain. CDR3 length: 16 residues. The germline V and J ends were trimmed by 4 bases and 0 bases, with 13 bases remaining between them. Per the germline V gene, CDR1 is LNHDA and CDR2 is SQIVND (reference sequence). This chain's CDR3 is CASSTYPARSGNTIYF. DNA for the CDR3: TGTGCCAGTAGTACCTACCCCGCACGCTCTGGAAACACCATATATTTT.

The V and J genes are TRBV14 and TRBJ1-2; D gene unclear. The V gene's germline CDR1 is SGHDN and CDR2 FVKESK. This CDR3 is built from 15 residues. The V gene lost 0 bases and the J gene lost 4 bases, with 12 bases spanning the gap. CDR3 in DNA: TGTGCCAGCAGCCAAGATGAGGCCCTACCCTATGGCTACACCTTC. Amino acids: CASSQDEALPYGYTF.

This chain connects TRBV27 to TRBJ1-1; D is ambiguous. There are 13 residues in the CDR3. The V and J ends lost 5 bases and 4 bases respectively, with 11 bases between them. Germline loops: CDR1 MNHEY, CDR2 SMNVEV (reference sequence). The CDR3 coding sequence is TGTGCCAGCAGTGGAGCCGCACGCACTGAAGCTTTCTTT. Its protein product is CASSGAARTEAFF.

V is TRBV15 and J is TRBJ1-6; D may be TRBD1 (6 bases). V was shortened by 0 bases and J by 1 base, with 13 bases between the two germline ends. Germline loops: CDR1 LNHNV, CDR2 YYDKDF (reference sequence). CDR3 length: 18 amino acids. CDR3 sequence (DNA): TGTGCCACCAGCAGAGATCTTCAGGGGCGATCCTATAATTCACCCCTCCACTTT. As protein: CATSRDLQGRSYNSPLHF. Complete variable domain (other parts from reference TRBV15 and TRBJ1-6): DAMVIQNPRYQVTQFGKPVTLSCSQTLNHNVMYWYQQKSSQAPKLLFHYYDKDFNNEADTPDNFQSRRPNTSFCFLDIRSPGLGDTAMYLCATSRDLQGRSYNSPLHFGNGTRLTVT.

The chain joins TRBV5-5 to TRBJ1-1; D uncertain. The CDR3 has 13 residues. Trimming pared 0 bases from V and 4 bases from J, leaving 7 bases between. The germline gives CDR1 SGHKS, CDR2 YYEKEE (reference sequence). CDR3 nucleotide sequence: TGTGCCAGCAGCTTGGGACATGGCACTGAAGCTTTCTTT. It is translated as CASSLGHGTEAFF.

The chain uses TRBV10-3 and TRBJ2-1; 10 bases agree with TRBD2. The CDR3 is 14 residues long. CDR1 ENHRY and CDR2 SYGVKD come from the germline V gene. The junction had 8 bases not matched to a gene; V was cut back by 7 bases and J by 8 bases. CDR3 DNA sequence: TGTGCCATCAAGGAGCCTAGCGGGAGACATGAGCAGTTCTTC. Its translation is CAIKEPSGRHEQFF.

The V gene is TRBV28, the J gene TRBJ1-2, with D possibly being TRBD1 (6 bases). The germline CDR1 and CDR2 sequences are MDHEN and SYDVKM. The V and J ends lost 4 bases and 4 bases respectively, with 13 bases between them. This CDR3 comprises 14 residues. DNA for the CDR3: TGTGCCAGCAGTTGGGGGGGGCAGGCCTATGGCTACACCTTC. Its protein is CASSWGGQAYGYTF.

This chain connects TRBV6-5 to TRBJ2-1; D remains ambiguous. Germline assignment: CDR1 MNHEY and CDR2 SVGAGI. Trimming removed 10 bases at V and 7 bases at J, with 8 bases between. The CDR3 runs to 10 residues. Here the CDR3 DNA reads TGTGCCACCCGCGAGAATGAGCAGTTCTTC. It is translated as CATRENEQFF.

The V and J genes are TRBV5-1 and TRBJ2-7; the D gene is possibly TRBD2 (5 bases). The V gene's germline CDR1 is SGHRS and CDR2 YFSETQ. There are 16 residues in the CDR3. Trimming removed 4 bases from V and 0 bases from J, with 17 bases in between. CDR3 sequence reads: CASSMDSPVSSYEQYF. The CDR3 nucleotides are TGCGCCAGCAGCATGGACTCCCCCGTGAGCTCCTACGAGCAGTACTTC. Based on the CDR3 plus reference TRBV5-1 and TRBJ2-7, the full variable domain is KAGVTQTPRYLIKTRGQQVTLSCSPISGHRSVSWYQQTPGQGLQFLFEYFSETQRNKGNFPGRFSGRQFSNSRSEMNVSTLELGDSALYLCASSMDSPVSSYEQYFGPGTRLTVT.

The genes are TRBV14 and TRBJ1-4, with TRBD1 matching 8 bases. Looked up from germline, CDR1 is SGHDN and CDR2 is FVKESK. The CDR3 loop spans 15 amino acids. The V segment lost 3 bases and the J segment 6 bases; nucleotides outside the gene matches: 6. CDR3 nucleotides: TGTGCCAGCAGCCACCGGACAGGGTACTATGAAAAACTGTTTTTT. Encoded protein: CASSHRTGYYEKLFF. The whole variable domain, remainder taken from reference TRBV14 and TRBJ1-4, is EAGVTQFPSHSVIEKGQTVTLRCDPISGHDNLYWYRRVMGKEIKFLLHFVKESKQDESGMPNNRFLAERTGGTYSTLKVQPAELEDSGVYFCASSHRTGYYEKLFFGSGTQLSVL.

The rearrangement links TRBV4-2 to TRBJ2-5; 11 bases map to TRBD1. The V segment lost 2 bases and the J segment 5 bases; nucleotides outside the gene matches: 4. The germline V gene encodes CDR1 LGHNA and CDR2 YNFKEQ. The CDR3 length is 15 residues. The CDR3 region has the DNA TGTGCCAGCAGCCAAACCGGGACAGGGGGGGAGACCCAGTACTTC. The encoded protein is CASSQTGTGGETQYF.

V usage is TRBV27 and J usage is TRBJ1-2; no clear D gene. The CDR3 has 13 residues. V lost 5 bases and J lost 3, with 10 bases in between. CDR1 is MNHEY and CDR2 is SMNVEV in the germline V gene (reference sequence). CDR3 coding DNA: TGTGCCAGCAGTACCAGAACCGACTATGGCTACACCTTC. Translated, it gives CASSTRTDYGYTF.

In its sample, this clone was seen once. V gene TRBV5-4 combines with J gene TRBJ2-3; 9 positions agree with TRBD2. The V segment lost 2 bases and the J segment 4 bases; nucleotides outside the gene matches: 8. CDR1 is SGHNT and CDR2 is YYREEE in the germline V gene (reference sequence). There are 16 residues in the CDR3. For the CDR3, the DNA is TGTGCCAGCAGCTTACGACTAGCGGTGAGGTCAGATACGCAGTATTTT. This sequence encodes CASSLRLAVRSDTQYF. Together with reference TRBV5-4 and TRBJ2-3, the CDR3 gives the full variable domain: ETGVTQSPTHLIKTRGQQVTLRCSSQSGHNTVSWYQQALGQGPQFIFQYYREEENGRGNFPPRFSGLQFPNYSSELNVNALELDDSALYLCASSLRLAVRSDTQYFGPGTRLTVL.